The 9 T cell receptor beta chains below all came from one sample that was sequenced in a study of blood T cell repertoires in COVID-19. TCRdb's table, derived via immunoSEQ multiplex PCR, lists solely in-frame clones and lacks some. This table holds 200,000 to 300,000 clones, about 90% found once. The specimen sequenced was PBMCs or T cells enriched from blood (not recorded which). These receptors were obtained from a woman aged 40 to 50 with acute COVID-19.

As for this clone: One end of the junction is discordant with germline, which a read error may explain. CDR3: CASTLGSGPGTF. As DNA, the CDR3 is TGTGCCAGCACCTTGGGGTCAGGCCCTGGGACCTTC. J is TRBJ1-2 and V is TRBV5-6; D is undetermined. The CDR3 length is 12 residues. Germline V gene lookup returns CDR1 SGHDT and CDR2 YYEEEE.

This clone was picked up one time. The chain combines TRBV5-1 with TRBJ2-1; the match to TRBD2 covers 10 bases. The CDR3 runs to 15 residues. Losses at the gene ends were 1 base for V and 10 bases for J; bases not matched to a gene: 8. Per germline, CDR1 SGHRS and CDR2 YFSETQ. The CDR3 DNA reads as TGCGCCAGCAGCTTGCGAAGCGGGAGGGCCGAGGAGCAGTTCTTC. Encoded protein: CASSLRSGRAEEQFF.

The V and J genes are TRBV5-1 and TRBJ2-1; 9 nucleotides match TRBD1. The V gene's germline CDR1 is SGHRS and CDR2 YFSETQ. CDR3 length: 14 residues. V lost 3 bases, J lost 8 bases, and 6 bases stayed unmatched. The CDR3 DNA follows: TGCGCCAGCAGCTCCGGGACAGGGTGGGATGAGCAGTTCTTC. This translates into CASSSGTGWDEQFF.

This sequence joins TRBV6-5 and TRBJ2-7; D gene uncertain. Trimming shortened V by 6 bases and J by 4 bases, and 13 bases separated the two germline ends. CDR3 length: 13 amino acids. Germline CDR1 is MNHEY and CDR2 is SVGAGI. CDR3: CASRPDTFYEQYF. DNA of the CDR3: TGTGCCAGCAGACCAGACACGTTTTACGAGCAGTACTTC.

The genes are TRBV29-1 and TRBJ2-6, with no clear D. V was pared by 3 bases and J by 0 bases, with 6 bases between. This CDR3 is built from 14 residues. Per the germline V gene, CDR1 is SQVTM and CDR2 is ANQGSEA. The DNA for the CDR3 is TGCAGCGTTGATGGCAGCTCTGGGGCCAACGTCCTGACTTTC. Protein: CSVDGSSGANVLTF. The full variable domain, rest sourced from reference TRBV29-1 and TRBJ2-6, is SAVISQKPSRDICQRGTSLTIQCQVDSQVTMMFWYRQQPGQSLTLIATANQGSEATYESGFVIDKFPISRPNLTFSTLTVSNMSPEDSSIYLCSVDGSSGANVLTFGAGSRLTVL.

The J gene is TRBJ1-2, the V gene TRBV3-1 (or the pseudogene TRBV3-2); 7 nucleotides match TRBD1. J gave up 0 bases and V 3 bases, and 1 base lay outside the gene matches. The CDR3 covers 14 residues. Looked up from germline, CDR1 is LGHDT and CDR2 is YNNKEL (reference sequence). For the CDR3, the DNA is TGTGCCAGCAGCCAGGACAGGACTAACTATGGCTACACCTTC. This gives the protein CASSQDRTNYGYTF.

The chain uses TRBV12-3 or TRBV12-4 and TRBJ1-4; D is possibly TRBD1 (6 bases). Deletions cut 2 bases from V and 7 bases from J, with 8 bases between. This CDR3 contains 13 residues. The DNA of the CDR3 is TGTGCCAGCAGTTTAATACAGGGTGAAAAACTGTTTTTT. It yields the protein CASSLIQGEKLFF.

V and J are TRBV9 and TRBJ2-1, with TRBD2 identical over 8 bases. This CDR3 spans 16 amino acids. Germline CDR1 is SGDLS and CDR2 is YYNGEE. V gave up 1 base and J gave up 3 bases; unmatched junction bases: 6. CDR3 sequence reads: CASSVWAGGHYNEQFF. The CDR3 DNA reads as TGTGCCAGCAGCGTATGGGCGGGAGGACACTACAATGAGCAGTTCTTC.

This clone was counted once. The chain links TRBV11-2 to TRBJ1-3; no definite D call. V lost 5 bases and J 0 bases, leaving 8 bases between the germline ends. Germline CDR1 is SGHAT and CDR2 is FQNNGV. The CDR3 sequence is 14 residues long. CDR3 loop: CASSPSGSGNTIYF. CDR3 sequence (DNA): TGTGCCAGCAGCCCTAGCGGCTCTGGAAACACCATATATTTT.